This entry lists 3 T cell receptor beta chains sequenced from one sample in a study of PD-1 blockade in classical Hodgkin lymphoma. The patients all showed relapse after autologous stem cell transplantation, while their brentuximab vedotin exposure varied. TCRdb's copy holds only in-frame clones and misses some; the assay was immunoSEQ multiplex PCR. The sample lists approximately 100,000 clones, approximately 90% occurring once. The material was peripheral blood mononuclear cells (PBMCs), obtained before the second cycle of nivolumab. These receptors were obtained from a human donor with classical Hodgkin lymphoma.

The V gene is TRBV30, the J gene TRBJ1-1, with D maybe TRBD1 (6 bases). This CDR3 is built from 13 residues. CDR1 and CDR2 (germline): GTSNPN, SVGIG (reference sequence). V lost 3 bases, J lost 1 base, and 9 bases lay in between. The chain's CDR3 is CAWSPDRNTEAFF. The DNA of the CDR3 is TGTGCCTGGAGCCCGGACAGGAACACTGAAGCTTTCTTT.

This chain connects TRBV18 to TRBJ1-6; TRBD1 agrees at 8 bases. Trimming removed 4 bases from V and 6 bases from J; junction bases left unmatched: 8. The CDR3 totals 16 residues. CDR1 KGHSH and CDR2 LQKENI come from the germline V gene. CDR3 sequence: CASSQRQGKGNSPLHF. CDR3 nucleotides: TGTGCCAGCTCACAGCGACAGGGGAAGGGTAATTCACCCCTCCACTTT.

This rearrangement joins TRBV7-6 to TRBJ2-3; D is perhaps TRBD1 or TRBD2 (6 bases each). The V end lost 5 bases, the J end lost 2 bases, and 14 bases lay between the germline ends. CDR1 SGHVS and CDR2 FNYEAQ come from the germline V gene. There are 15 residues in the CDR3. The CDR3, as DNA: TGTGCCAGCAGCCCGGGGGCCTTAAACACAGATACGCAGTATTTT. Protein: CASSPGALNTDTQYF.